The 8 T cell receptor beta chains in this list originate from one sample, sequenced in a study of T cells after yellow fever vaccination. TCRdb fed the 5' RACE reads into MiXCR, producing one record per CDR3 protein. The table lists hundreds of thousands of distinct CDR3 sequences, approximately 13% of them singletons. The starting material was PBMCs, obtained on the day of the yellow fever booster vaccination. These receptors came from a young man who received the YFV17D yellow fever vaccine.

This clonotype was seen a few times. V usage is TRBV7-2 and J usage is TRBJ2-2; D uncertain. Germline loops: CDR1 SGHTA, CDR2 FQGNSA. Trimming shortened V by 4 bases and J by 8 bases, and 11 bases separated the two germline ends. The CDR3 length is 13 residues. As DNA, the CDR3 is TGTGCCAGCAGCTCGGACCAGGCGGGGGAGCTGTTTTTT. Protein product: CASSSDQAGELFF.

V gene TRBV7-2 combines with J gene TRBJ2-6; D gene unclear. The CDR3 runs 17 residues. Trimming stripped 5 bases from V and 0 bases from J, with 14 bases between. The V gene's germline CDR1 is SGHTA and CDR2 FQGNSA. CDR3 amino acids: CASSRVLVGSGANVLTF. CDR3 bases: TGTGCCAGCAGCAGGGTTTTAGTGGGCTCTGGGGCCAACGTCCTGACTTTC.

This clonotype was seen only a few times. The rearrangement links TRBV25-1 to TRBJ2-5; 7 bases match TRBD2. Germline lookup yields CDR1 MGHDK and CDR2 SYGVNS. CDR3 length: 13 residues. Unmatched junction bases numbered 2, after V lost 2 bases and J lost 5 bases. This CDR3 reads CASSEIAGETQYF. The CDR3 nucleotides are TGTGCCAGCAGTGAAATAGCGGGTGAGACCCAGTACTTC.

This chain uses TRBV4-1 with TRBJ2-4; TRBD2 aligns across 7 bases. V shed 6 bases, J shed 3 bases, and the junction held 14 bases outside the gene matches. There are 17 residues in the CDR3. In germline, CDR1 is MGHRA, CDR2 YSYEKL. CDR3 protein: CASSTQSGGMNKNIQYF. Here the CDR3 DNA reads TGCGCCAGCAGTACCCAGTCCGGGGGGATGAACAAAAACATTCAGTACTTC.

This clonotype was recorded many times. V is TRBV5-1 and J is TRBJ2-2; D uncertain. Germline CDR1 SGHRS, CDR2 YFSETQ. The CDR3 is 14 residues long. With 4 bases removed from V and 2 bases from J, the gap between germline ends came to 9 bases. The CDR3 DNA reads as TGCGCCAGCAGCCTGACTCTTAACACCGGGGAGCTGTTTTTT. Translating gives CASSLTLNTGELFF.

This clonotype was recorded a few times. The rearrangement joins TRBV4-3 to TRBJ2-7, with D perhaps matching TRBD1 or TRBD2 (6 bases each). The V gene lost 4 bases and the J gene lost 2 bases, with 15 bases spanning the gap. The CDR3 sequence is 15 residues long. CDR1 is LGHNA, CDR2 YSLEER, per germline. Written as DNA, the CDR3 is TGCGCCAGCAGCCTGAAAGGGGGAGGTACCTACGAGCAGTACTTC. This sequence encodes CASSLKGGGTYEQYF.

V is TRBV18 and J is TRBJ2-1; 12 nucleotides match TRBD2. This CDR3 is built from 15 residues. After removal of 8 bases from V and 6 bases from J, the junction contained 8 bases not matched to a gene. Germline CDR1 KGHSH, CDR2 LQKENI. CDR3 nucleotide sequence: TGTGCCAGCCCTCCTACTAGCGGGAGGACCAATGAGCAGTTCTTC. This codes for CASPPTSGRTNEQFF.

The CDR3 is CASSLGTDRTDTQYF. CDR3 sequence (DNA): TGTGCCAGCAGCCTCGGGACAGACCGCACAGATACGCAGTATTTT. The V gene is TRBV7-9, the J gene TRBJ2-3, with 7 bases that match TRBD1. The germline V gene has CDR1 SEHNR and CDR2 FQNEAQ (reference sequence). The CDR3 is 15 amino acids. The J segment lost 1 base and the V segment lost 5 bases, leaving 6 bases of the junction unmatched.